Listed below are T cell receptor beta chains from one sample, sequenced in a study of tumor and adjacent non-tumor tissue in lung cancer. MiXCR, applied by TCRdb to the multiplex PCR reads, yields one record per CDR3 protein. Found here are 89,000 or so distinct CDR3 sequences, around two thirds of them singletons; the top ten hold over 12%. Sequencing was performed on lung tumor tissue. All receptors come from a man in his sixties or seventies with non-small cell lung cancer. The CDR3 runs from the conserved cysteine through the conserved F or W. A D gene is named only where the DNA matches it firmly. Clone size appears in some rows only: once, few, many, or a class for an expanded clone.

j_gene	v_gene	abundance	d_gene	CDR3nt	CDR3aa
TRBJ1-1	TRBV11-3	NA	NA	TGTGCCAGCAGCCGCAGCTCGACAAATGTGAACACTGAAGTTTTCTTT	CASSRSSTNVNTEVFF
TRBJ1-1	TRBV11-1	NA	NA	TGTGCCAGCAGTTCTACAGGGAACACTGAATCCTTCTTT	CASSSTGNTESFF
TRBJ2-5	TRBV28	many	TRBD1	TGTGCCACCTCTCGGAAGACAGGGGCTTACGAGACCCAGTACTTC	CATSRKTGAYETQYF
TRBJ2-3	TRBV5-1	many	NA	TGCGCCAGCAGCTTGGAGGGTTATCCAACCGGGAGTACGCAGTATTTT	CASSLEGYPTGSTQYF
TRBJ2-5	TRBV11-1	NA	NA	TGTGCCAGCGGTTCTACTAGCTGGGGTGCGGAGACCCAGTACTTC	CASGSTSWGAETQYF
TRBJ1-5	TRBV20-1	NA	TRBD1	TGCAGTGCTAGAGATGGACAGGGAGTAGGCCAGCCCCAGCATTTT	CSARDGQGVGQPQHF
TRBJ2-2	TRBV6-5	NA	NA	TGTGCCAGCAGTAAGCAGGAGGCCGCCGGGGAGCTGTTTTTT	CASSKQEAAGELFF
TRBJ1-2	TRBV29-1	many	NA	TGCAGCGTTAACAGTGTCTATGGCTACACCTTC	CSVNSVYGYTF
TRBJ2-2	TRBV5-4	NA	TRBD2	TGTGCCAGCAGCCCCCTAGCGGGGGTCGGCACCGGGGAGCTGTTTTTT	CASSPLAGVGTGELFF
TRBJ1-2	TRBV5-1	many	NA	TGCGCCAGCAGCAGGGCGGAGATTAACTATGGCTACACCTTC	CASSRAEINYGYTF
TRBJ2-3	TRBV7-9	many	TRBD1	TGTGCCAGCAGCTCGACAGGGGGGGTAACAGATACGCAGTATTTT	CASSSTGGVTDTQYF
TRBJ2-7	TRBV28	NA	NA	TGTGCCAGCAGTGCCTCGGGGGGCCTGATCCACGAGCACTACTTC	CASSASGGLIHEHYF
TRBJ1-5	TRBV6-5	many	NA	TGTGCCAGCAGTTACCGAGACAGCTTTTCGCCCCAGCATTTT	CASSYRDSFSPQHF
TRBJ2-7	TRBV11-2	NA	NA	TGCACCAGCAGCTTAGATCCAGTTTACGAACAGTACTTC	CTSSLDPVYEQYF
TRBJ2-7	TRBV19	many	TRBD1	TGTGCCAGCAGCCCTCGACAGGGAACCTACGAGCAGTACTTC	CASSPRQGTYEQYF
TRBJ2-3	TRBV20-1	many	NA	TGCAGTGCTAGCCCGACCACAGATACGCAGTATTTT	CSASPTTDTQYF
TRBJ2-2	TRBV5-5	many	TRBD1	TGTGCCAGCAGCTTCCGACAGGGATTTAGCGGGGAGCTGTTTTTT	CASSFRQGFSGELFF
TRBJ1-5	TRBV12-3/TRBV12-4	medium-sized	TRBD1	TGTGCCAGCAGTGACAGGGGATACAATCAGCCCCAGCATTTT	CASSDRGYNQPQHF
TRBJ2-5	TRBV23-1	NA	NA	TGCGCCAGCAGTCAAGCGTCGCGTAAGGTGGGGGAGACCCAGTACTTC	CASSQASRKVGETQYF
TRBJ1-5	TRBV6-5	many	NA	TGTGCCAGCAGTTACACCTCTTATGGCAGGGGTAGAAGCAATCAGCCCCAGCATTTT	CASSYTSYGRGRSNQPQHF
TRBJ1-5	TRBV7-2	NA	NA	TGTGCCAGCAGCTTAGGATTCGGCAATCAGCCCCAGCATTTT	CASSLGFGNQPQHF
TRBJ2-7	TRBV11-2	NA	NA	TGTGCCAGCAGCTTAGACTATAGGGGCGGCGAGCAGTGCTTC	CASSLDYRGGEQCF
TRBJ1-1	TRBV11-2	once	NA	TGTGCCAGCAGCTCGCTCAGGCAAAACACTGAAGTTTTCTTT	CASSSLRQNTEVFF
TRBJ2-2	TRBV10-2	many	TRBD1	TGCGCCACCCGGCCAGGGGGCGCAGGAACCGGGGAGCTGTTTTTT	CATRPGGAGTGELFF
TRBJ2-7	TRBV7-2	NA	NA	TGTGCCAGCAGCCCCACAGGCGTCGAGAAGTACTTC	CASSPTGVEKYF
TRBJ2-2	TRBV6-5	few	TRBD1	TGTGTCAGCAGTGGGCAGGGGGCCGCCGGGAAGTTGTTTTTT	CVSSGQGAAGKLFF
TRBJ1-5	TRBV20-1	NA	NA	TGCAGTGCTAGAGACGACAGGATTAGCAATCAGCCCCAGCATTTT	CSARDDRISNQPQHF
TRBJ2-1	TRBV20-1	NA	TRBD2	TGCAGTGCTAGCCCAGTAGCGGGAACTGGGAATGAGCAGTTCTTC	CSASPVAGTGNEQFF
TRBJ2-7	TRBV11-2	once	TRBD2	TGTGCCAGCAGCCCCCAAGGTCGGGGGGGGTCCTACGAGCAATACTTC	CASSPQGRGGSYEQYF
TRBJ2-5	TRBV29-1	NA	NA	TGCAGCAGTGGGACTCATGAGCGGACCCAGTACTTC	CSSGTHERTQYF
TRBJ2-1	TRBV4-1	NA	NA	TGCGCCAGCAACCAGGAACTGAGCTCCTACAATGAGCAGTTCTTC	CASNQELSSYNEQFF
TRBJ2-6	TRBV11-2	few	TRBD1	TGTGCCAGCAGCTCGCGAGGGAGCAGGGGGCCTGGGGGCAACGTCCTGACTTTC	CASSSRGSRGPGGNVLTF
TRBJ2-6	TRBV12-3/TRBV12-4	many	TRBD1	TGTGCCAGCAGTTTAGGGACAGGCTCTGGGGCCAACGTCCTGACTTTC	CASSLGTGSGANVLTF
TRBJ2-7	TRBV10-3	NA	TRBD2	TGTGCCATGGGAGGGGAGAATAGCGACTACGAGCAGTACTTC	CAMGGENSDYEQYF
TRBJ2-3	TRBV6-2/TRBV6-3	many	NA	TGTGCCAGCAGTTACTCGGATTGGGGGACAGATACGCAGTATTTT	CASSYSDWGTDTQYF
TRBJ2-3	TRBV15	few	NA	TGTGCCACCAGTCTACGGGTGGTCAAGGATACGCAGTATTTT	CATSLRVVKDTQYF
TRBJ2-5	TRBV5-4	NA	TRBD1	TGTGCCGGCAGCTCCCCGACAGGGCGGCAGAGCCAGTACTTC	CAGSSPTGRQSQYF